This TCR beta chain stems from a study of CD8+ T cells in alopecia areata. Overall study context: Donors of skin were C3H/HeJ mice aged roughly 6-13 months with spontaneous alopecia, and recipients were approximately 6-11-week-old female C3H/HeJ mice. Whole-study findings and limits: Affected scalp, especially in alopecia totalis/universalis, had a higher clonality than normal scalp did.

With respect to this clone: Its antigen is unknown. The gene names here belong to mouse. The sequenced fragment ends 4 residues before the CDR3 boundary, so the rest is inferred from the germline J gene.

Pooled cutaneous lymph node cells were sorted using CD4, CD8alpha, NKG2D, NKG2ACE and other markers. RNA was isolated and reverse transcribed to cDNA, the sequencing template. Sequencing used immunoSEQ multiplex PCR; TCRdb keeps in-frame clones, though not all of them. Observed are about 300,000 clones, no singletons, with the top ten taking 0.9% to 1.5%. Unmatched junction bases numbered 6, after V lost 2 bases and J lost 4 bases. CDR3 size: 15 residues. Germline V gene lookup returns CDR1 FNHDT and CDR2 SITEND (reference sequence). This TCR came from a C3H/HeJ mouse with alopecia areata. The mouse strain carries the MHC haplotype H2-k. The chain couples TRBV19 to TRBJ2-3, with 8 bases lining up with TRBD1. The material sequenced was CD4+ T cells sorted from a lymph node. The CDR3 bases that were read are TGTGCCAGCAGTATCCCTGACAGGGGACCAGAA. As protein: CASSIPDRGPE. The entire CDR3 protein reads CASSIPDRGPETLYF.